These 28 T cell receptor beta chains were all obtained from the same sample, sequenced in a study of blood T cell repertoires in COVID-19. Assay used: immunoSEQ multiplex PCR; TCRdb lists only in-frame clones, some missing. Of some 70,000 clones in the sample, approximately 79% were seen once. Sequencing was carried out using peripheral blood. These receptors were taken from a man between 60 and 75 years old with acute or convalescent COVID-19.

The J gene is TRBJ1-5, the V gene TRBV5-8; D ambiguous. The germline V gene has CDR1 SGHTS and CDR2 YDEGEE. The V gene lost 0 bases and the J gene lost 4 bases, with 14 bases spanning the gap. This CDR3 is built from 16 residues. The CDR3 DNA is TGTGCCAGCAGCTTGGCAGTTGGCGGGCTTAATCAGCCCCAGCATTTT. Its translation: CASSLAVGGLNQPQHF. Filled out from reference TRBV5-8 and TRBJ1-5, the complete variable domain reads EAGVTQSPTHLIKTRGQQATLRCSPISGHTSVYWYQQALGLGLQFLLWYDEGEERNRGNFPPRFSGRQFPNYSSELNVNALELEDSALYLCASSLAVGGLNQPQHFGDGTRLSIL.

V is TRBV18 and J is TRBJ1-2; D is perhaps TRBD1 (6 bases). Trimming stripped 1 base from V and 6 bases from J, with 6 bases between. Germline-derived CDR1 and CDR2 are KGHSH and LQKENI. The CDR3 contains 12 residues. CDR3 DNA: TGTGCCAGCTCACCACAGGGGGATGGCTACACCTTC. This gives the protein CASSPQGDGYTF.

V and J are TRBV29-1 and TRBJ2-3; 7 nucleotides match TRBD1. Germline V gene data show CDR1 as SQVTM and CDR2 as ANQGSEA. V gave up 7 bases and J gave up 1 base; unmatched junction bases: 11. CDR3 length: 15 residues. DNA for the CDR3: TGCAGCGCCACCGTCAGGGGGAGAGGCACAGATACGCAGTATTTT. It codes for CSATVRGRGTDTQYF.

This chain connects TRBV7-2 to TRBJ1-2; possible D gene TRBD1, 6 bases. The CDR3 spans 15 residues. The germline V gene has CDR1 SGHTA and CDR2 FQGNSA. The V end was cut by 1 base, the J end by 4 bases, with 13 bases between. The CDR3 DNA is TGTGCCAGCAGCTTAGTGGCGACAGGACCCTATGGCTACACCTTC. Its translation is CASSLVATGPYGYTF.

The chain is built from TRBV3-1 (or the pseudogene TRBV3-2) and TRBJ1-1; D remains unclear. V lost 2 bases to trimming and J lost 5 bases, with 12 bases between them. The CDR3 is 14 amino acids. The germline V gene has CDR1 LGHDT and CDR2 YNNKEL (reference sequence). The CDR3 DNA reads TGTGCCAGCAGCCAAATCGGGGTTGGAACTGAAGCTTTCTTT. Protein product: CASSQIGVGTEAFF.

The rearrangement joins TRBV2 to TRBJ1-5; D remains ambiguous. The CDR3 is 15 residues long. Germline CDR1 SNHLY, CDR2 FYNNEI. V gave up 6 bases and J gave up 5 bases, with 17 bases separating them. The CDR3 DNA reads as TGTGCCAGCAGACCCGGACTGCGCGGGGATCAGCCCCAGCATTTT. This encodes CASRPGLRGDQPQHF. Drawing the rest from reference TRBV2 and TRBJ1-5, the complete variable domain is EPEVTQTPSHQVTQMGQEVILRCVPISNHLYFYWYRQILGQKVEFLVSFYNNEISEKSEIFDDQFSVERPDGSNFTLKIRSTKLEDSAMYFCASRPGLRGDQPQHFGDGTRLSIL.

This chain links TRBV7-2 with TRBJ1-3, with D hard to call. Germline V gene sequence: CDR1 SGHTA, CDR2 FQGNSA. V lost 4 bases and J 2 bases, leaving 9 bases between the germline ends. CDR3 size: 14 residues. As DNA, the CDR3 is TGTGCCAGCAGCTCCGGCGGGGCTGGAAACACCATATATTTT. Its translation: CASSSGGAGNTIYF. Drawing the rest from reference TRBV7-2 and TRBJ1-3, the complete variable domain is GAGVSQSPSNKVTEKGKDVELRCDPISGHTALYWYRQSLGQGLEFLIYFQGNSAPDKSGLPSDRFSAERTGGSVSTLTIQRTQQEDSAVYLCASSSGGAGNTIYFGEGSWLTVV.

The gene calls are TRBV5-1 and TRBJ2-7, with D perhaps TRBD2 (5 bases). Trimming removed 2 bases at V and 3 bases at J, with 12 bases between. CDR1 and CDR2 (germline): SGHRS, YFSETQ. This CDR3 spans 14 amino acids. CDR3 nucleotides: TGCGCCAGCAGCTTATTAGAGGGTAACTACGAGCAGTACTTC. Protein sequence: CASSLLEGNYEQYF.

The J gene is TRBJ1-6, the V gene TRBV11-2; 9 bases match TRBD1. V shed 1 base, J shed 14 bases, and the junction held 9 bases outside the gene matches. The CDR3 length is 15 residues. Germline lookup yields CDR1 SGHAT and CDR2 FQNNGV. CDR3 coding DNA: TGTGCCAGCAGCTTAGGGGGGACAGGGCGGAAATCCCTCCACTTT. It yields the protein CASSLGGTGRKSLHF. The whole variable domain, remainder taken from reference TRBV11-2 and TRBJ1-6, is EAGVAQSPRYKIIEKRQSVAFWCNPISGHATLYWYQQILGQGPKLLIQFQNNGVVDDSQLPKDRFSAERLKGVDSTLKIQPAKLEDSAVYLCASSLGGTGRKSLHFGNGTRLTVT.

The chain joins TRBV7-9 to TRBJ1-6; TRBD1 agrees at 7 bases. Per germline, CDR1 SEHNR and CDR2 FQNEAQ (reference sequence). The CDR3 covers 15 residues. The V segment lost 3 bases and the J segment 6 bases; nucleotides outside the gene matches: 5. The CDR3 DNA follows: TGTGCCAGCAGCTTCATGGGACAGACTAATTCACCCCTCCACTTT. It translates to CASSFMGQTNSPLHF.

The chain uses TRBV30 and TRBJ1-3, with D unresolved. The CDR3 loop spans 15 amino acids. Between the trimmed V and J ends, which lost 3 bases and 4 bases, there was a span of 16 bases. The V gene's germline CDR1 is GTSNPN and CDR2 SVGIG (reference sequence). The CDR3 DNA reads TGTGCCTGGAGCTTACACGGAGGGCCCGGAAACACCATATATTTT. Encoded protein: CAWSLHGGPGNTIYF.

The gene calls are TRBV5-4 and TRBJ1-1; TRBD1 matches 7 bases. This CDR3 spans 15 amino acids. Germline CDR1 is SGHNT and CDR2 is YYREEE (reference sequence). V was clipped by 0 bases and J by 1 base; unmatched bases: 3. The CDR3: CASSLDGTANTEAFF. The CDR3 region has the DNA TGTGCCAGCAGCTTGGACGGGACAGCGAACACTGAAGCTTTCTTT.

V and J are TRBV15 and TRBJ2-1, with TRBD1 as a possible D gene (5 bases). Trimming stripped 1 base from V and 7 bases from J, with 14 bases between. The CDR3 loop spans 15 amino acids. Germline assignment: CDR1 LNHNV and CDR2 YYDKDF (reference sequence). The CDR3, as DNA: TGTGCCACCAGCAGAGCCCCCGGGCAGGGAAATGAGCAGTTCTTC. It encodes CATSRAPGQGNEQFF. The full variable domain, its missing parts supplied by reference TRBV15 and TRBJ2-1, is DAMVIQNPRYQVTQFGKPVTLSCSQTLNHNVMYWYQQKSSQAPKLLFHYYDKDFNNEADTPDNFQSRRPNTSFCFLDIRSPGLGDTAMYLCATSRAPGQGNEQFFGPGTRLTVL.

The chain employs TRBV15 and TRBJ2-4; 8 nucleotides agree with TRBD1. In germline, CDR1 is LNHNV, CDR2 YYDKDF (reference sequence). This CDR3 has 16 residues. V lost 3 bases to trimming and J lost 3 bases; unmatched junction nucleotides: 7. This CDR3 is CATSRTGALVKNIQYF. The DNA for the CDR3 is TGTGCCACCAGCAGGACAGGGGCCTTAGTCAAAAACATTCAGTACTTC.

The chain has TRBV27 and TRBJ2-3; tentative D call: TRBD1 (6 bases). The CDR3 has 14 residues. V lost 6 bases to trimming and J lost 2 bases, with 12 bases between them. Germline CDR1 and CDR2: MNHEY and SMNVEV (reference sequence). CDR3 sequence (DNA): TGTGCCAGCAGAGGGGGACCGTACACAGATACGCAGTATTTT. This sequence encodes CASRGGPYTDTQYF.

The chain couples TRBV4-1 to TRBJ1-2; D is perhaps TRBD1 (6 bases). Trimming left V 5 bases short and J 8 bases short, with 21 bases between. Germline CDR1 is MGHRA and CDR2 is YSYEKL. The CDR3 has 15 amino acids. The CDR3 region is CASSSPSRGVDGYTF. The CDR3 DNA reads as TGCGCCAGCAGCTCCCCCTCCAGGGGAGTGGACGGCTACACCTTC.

This clone was counted a single time. This sequence joins TRBV5-4 and TRBJ1-4, with 9 bases identical to TRBD1. The junction had 11 bases not matched to a gene; V was cut back by 4 bases and J by 7 bases. Germline lookup yields CDR1 SGHNT and CDR2 YYREEE (reference sequence). This CDR3 is built from 16 residues. CDR3 in amino acids: CASSNGQGRRAEKLFF. In DNA, the CDR3 is TGTGCCAGCAGCAACGGACAGGGGAGGAGGGCTGAAAAACTGTTTTTT. The variable domain in full, completed from reference TRBV5-4 and TRBJ1-4, reads ETGVTQSPTHLIKTRGQQVTLRCSSQSGHNTVSWYQQALGQGPQFIFQYYREEENGRGNFPPRFSGLQFPNYSSELNVNALELDDSALYLCASSNGQGRRAEKLFFGSGTQLSVL.

The chain employs TRBV27 and TRBJ1-4; 8 bases line up with TRBD1. Trimming cost V 5 bases and J 7 bases; bases outside gene matches: 6. Per germline, CDR1 MNHEY and CDR2 SMNVEV (reference sequence). The CDR3 is 14 amino acids. In DNA form, the CDR3 reads TGTGCCAGCAGTACTGGACAGGGTCGTGAAAAACTGTTTTTT. It translates to CASSTGQGREKLFF.

The genes are TRBV2 and TRBJ1-5, with 8 bases identical to TRBD1. In germline, CDR1 is SNHLY, CDR2 FYNNEI. Trimming took 8 bases from V and 9 from J; bases not matched to a gene: 18. CDR3 size: 16 residues. CDR3 nucleotides: TGTGCCAGCCTCCCTCGACCCGGGACAGGCGACATGCCCCAGCATTTT. Translated: CASLPRPGTGDMPQHF.

The chain uses TRBV6-2 or TRBV6-3 and TRBJ1-5; D call uncertain. There are 15 residues in the CDR3. Trimming took off 4 bases at V and 0 bases at J, with 10 bases between the two ends. CDR1 is MNHEY and CDR2 is SVGEGT in the germline V gene. The CDR3 DNA reads as TGTGCCAGCAGTTTAGTCGGGGTTAGCAATCAGCCCCAGCATTTT. Its translation: CASSLVGVSNQPQHF.

The chain couples TRBV4-1 to TRBJ2-1; tentative D call: TRBD2 (5 bases). V lost 0 bases and J 2 bases, leaving 20 bases between the germline ends. Germline CDR1 reads MGHRA; CDR2 reads YSYEKL. CDR3 length equals 19 residues. The CDR3 sequence is CASSQELSSKSQTYNEQFF. The CDR3 DNA follows: TGCGCCAGCAGCCAAGAATTGTCTAGCAAATCTCAGACCTACAATGAGCAGTTCTTC.

The rearrangement joins TRBV11-2 to TRBJ1-2; 9 bases line up with TRBD1. The CDR3 is made up of 16 amino acids. Germline CDR1 reads SGHAT; CDR2 reads FQNNGV. V lost 1 base to trimming and J lost 4 bases; unmatched junction nucleotides: 7. The CDR3 DNA sequence: TGTGCCAGCAGCTTAGCCCCCGGGACAGGGACCTATGGCTACACCTTC. Amino acids: CASSLAPGTGTYGYTF.

The rearrangement joins TRBV29-1 to TRBJ2-1; no definite D call. This CDR3 contains 13 residues. V lost 4 bases, J lost 2 bases, and 9 bases lay in between. Germline lookup yields CDR1 SQVTM and CDR2 ANQGSEA. The CDR3 spells CSVAGHTYNEQFF. The CDR3 DNA reads as TGCAGCGTTGCAGGCCATACCTACAATGAGCAGTTCTTC.

This chain uses TRBV7-8 with TRBJ2-1; D is perhaps TRBD2 (5 bases). CDR1 is SGHVS, CDR2 FQNEAQ, per germline. The CDR3 totals 17 residues. The V end was cut by 1 base, the J end by 3 bases, with 16 bases between. In nucleotides, the CDR3 is TGTGCCAGCAGCTTAGGCTCCCTTGGAGGTCACTACAATGAGCAGTTCTTC. This codes for CASSLGSLGGHYNEQFF. Complete variable domain (other parts from reference TRBV7-8 and TRBJ2-1): GAGVSQSPRYKVAKRGQDVALRCDPISGHVSLFWYQQALGQGPEFLTYFQNEAQLDKSGLPSDRFFAERPEGSVSTLKIQRTQQEDSAVYLCASSLGSLGGHYNEQFFGPGTRLTVL.

This clone was seen a few times. The CDR3 DNA follows: TGTGCCAGCAGCCAGGAGGGGAGCTCCTATAATTCACCCCTCCACTTT. Amino acids: CASSQEGSSYNSPLHF. The chain combines TRBV3-1 (or the pseudogene TRBV3-2) with TRBJ1-6; possible D gene TRBD1, 5 bases. CDR1 and CDR2 from the germline V gene are LGHDT and YNNKEL (reference sequence). The ends were cut back, 3 bases at V and 0 bases at J, with 9 bases in the middle. The CDR3 consists of 16 residues.

This chain uses TRBV30 with TRBJ1-4; 7 nucleotides line up with TRBD1. Losses at the gene ends were 2 bases for V and 8 bases for J; bases not matched to a gene: 11. Germline loops: CDR1 GTSNPN, CDR2 SVGIG (reference sequence). CDR3 size: 15 residues. CDR3 region: CAWSSYRGGGEKLFF. The CDR3 region has the DNA TGTGCCTGGAGTTCTTACAGGGGTGGAGGCGAAAAACTGTTTTTT.

The rearrangement uses TRBV19 and TRBJ2-1, with 9 positions matching TRBD1. The V and J ends lost 5 bases and 4 bases, in that order; junction bases with no gene match: 3. Germline V CDR1 and CDR2: LNHDA, SQIVND (reference sequence). The CDR3 totals 14 residues. DNA of the CDR3: TGTGCCAGTAGTCAGGGACAGGGATACAATGAGCAGTTCTTC. Its translation: CASSQGQGYNEQFF.

The rearrangement links TRBV4-3 to TRBJ1-4; 7 bases align to TRBD1. The germline gives CDR1 LGHNA, CDR2 YSLEER. This CDR3 has 15 residues. V dropped 1 base and J dropped 5; count of bases not matched to a gene: 4. In DNA form, the CDR3 reads TGCGCCAGCAGCCAAGGGACAGGAGACAATGAAAAACTGTTTTTT. This translates into CASSQGTGDNEKLFF.